This passage covers 28 T cell receptor beta chains from one sample sequenced in a study of CD4 T cells in relation to SARS-CoV-2 and coronaviruses. Their antigens remain unidentified. Produced via immunoSEQ multiplex PCR; TCRdb's table is partial and in-frame only. The data show some 43,000 clones, with about four fifths seen just once and around 1.4% held by the top ten. The sequenced sample was naive CD4+ T cells from PBMCs, cultured in vitro. The sample's subset: naive CD4+ T cells isolated by negative enrichment. These receptors were collected from an adult with COVID-19.

The V and J genes are TRBV7-9 and TRBJ2-1, with 11 positions matching TRBD2. Looked up from germline, CDR1 is SEHNR and CDR2 is FQNEAQ (reference sequence). This CDR3 comprises 16 residues. V gave up 5 bases and J gave up 7 bases; unmatched junction bases: 10. The CDR3 DNA sequence: TGTGCCAGCAGCCAGAGATTAGCGGGGGGGAATAATGAGCAGTTCTTC. It encodes CASSQRLAGGNNEQFF.

J is TRBJ1-4 and V is TRBV7-9; 9 positions agree with TRBD1. This CDR3 contains 17 residues. Germline V gene data show CDR1 as SEHNR and CDR2 as FQNEAQ (reference sequence). With V trimmed by 3 bases and J by 0 bases, 5 bases remained unmatched. CDR3 residues: CASSLGQGSPTNEKLFF. The CDR3 DNA is TGTGCCAGCAGCTTGGGACAGGGTTCACCAACTAATGAAAAACTGTTTTTT.

The chain uses TRBV28 and TRBJ2-4, with D perhaps assigned TRBD1 or TRBD2 (5 bases each). V was trimmed by 5 bases and J by 1 base, leaving 18 bases between them. This CDR3 contains 17 residues. Looked up from germline, CDR1 is MDHEN and CDR2 is SYDVKM. CDR3: CASSPREWAGAKNIQYF. CDR3 DNA sequence: TGTGCCAGCAGTCCACGGGAATGGGCAGGGGCCAAAAACATTCAGTACTTC.

The CDR3 loop reads CASSEGQGMPQYF. CDR3 in DNA: TGTGCCAGCAGTGAGGGACAGGGGATGCCCCAGTACTTC. The V call is TRBV6-1, the J call TRBJ2-5; 10 positions match TRBD1. The CDR3 sequence is 13 residues long. CDR1 is MNHNS, CDR2 SASEGT, per germline. V trimming: 3 bases; J trimming: 9 bases; junction bases outside the gene matches: 4.

The chain employs TRBV2 and TRBJ2-7, with TRBD2 matching over 10 bases. Germline loops: CDR1 SNHLY, CDR2 FYNNEI. The trim removed 3 bases at V and 1 base at J, leaving 9 bases unmatched. This CDR3 has 17 residues. CDR3 DNA: TGTGCCAGCAGTGAGTGGGCTAGCGGGAGCTCGTCCTACGAGCAGTACTTC. The encoded protein is CASSEWASGSSSYEQYF.

This rearrangement joins TRBV6-6 to TRBJ1-5; TRBD1 is a possible D gene (6 bases). This CDR3 region has 15 residues. From germline, CDR1 is MNHNY and CDR2 SVGAGI (reference sequence). V dropped 6 bases and J dropped 2 bases, with 14 bases sitting between them. CDR3: CASRGARSGNQPQHF. The CDR3 nucleotides are TGTGCCAGCAGGGGGGCTAGGTCAGGCAATCAGCCCCAGCATTTT.

V gene TRBV19 combines with J gene TRBJ2-3, with D unclear. The V end lost 3 bases, the J end lost 6 bases, and 7 bases lay between the germline ends. The V gene's germline CDR1 is LNHDA and CDR2 SQIVND (reference sequence). The CDR3 spans 12 residues. CDR3 bases: TGTGCCAGTAGTATGGGTAGCGATACGCAGTATTTT. Its translation is CASSMGSDTQYF.

The chain links TRBV5-5 to TRBJ2-5; 8 bases line up with TRBD2. Trimming cost V 3 bases and J 4 bases; bases outside gene matches: 8. The CDR3 is 15 residues long. Germline V gives CDR1 SGHKS, CDR2 YYEKEE (reference sequence). CDR3 nucleotides: TGTGCCAGCAGCTCGCCGGGACTAGGGGGAGAGACCCAGTACTTC. As protein: CASSSPGLGGETQYF. Full variable domain (remainder filled in from reference TRBV5-5 and TRBJ2-5): DAGVTQSPTHLIKTRGQQVTLRCSPISGHKSVSWYQQVLGQGPQFIFQYYEKEERGRGNFPDRFSARQFPNYSSELNVNALLLGDSALYLCASSSPGLGGETQYFGPGTRLLVL.

This clone was counted between two and nine times. This chain connects TRBV2 to TRBJ2-5, with D perhaps TRBD2 (6 bases). Germline CDR1 and CDR2: SNHLY and FYNNEI. The CDR3 totals 15 residues. V lost 6 bases and J lost 5, with 19 bases in between. The CDR3 spells CASRSRGGALETQYF. CDR3 in DNA: TGTGCCAGCAGGTCGCGGGGCGGAGCACTGGAGACCCAGTACTTC.

As DNA, the CDR3 is TGTGCCAGCAGTGAGGTTGGGCAGGTGGGAGATCAGCCCCAGCATTTT. It codes for CASSEVGQVGDQPQHF. The V and J genes are TRBV2 and TRBJ1-5; no clear D gene. V was cut by 3 bases and J by 5 bases, with 17 bases left in between. The CDR3 is made up of 16 amino acids. The germline gives CDR1 SNHLY, CDR2 FYNNEI.

The V and J genes are TRBV29-1 and TRBJ1-2; D gene uncertain. This CDR3 is built from 15 residues. Germline V CDR1 and CDR2: SQVTM, ANQGSEA. The germline V and J ends were trimmed by 0 bases and 2 bases, with 13 bases remaining between them. The CDR3 nucleotides read TGCAGCGTTGAAGATAGAGCCTACCAGAACTATGGCTACACCTTC. Its protein product is CSVEDRAYQNYGYTF.

The chain recombines TRBV3-1 (or the pseudogene TRBV3-2) with TRBJ2-1; D unresolved. CDR1 is LGHDT, CDR2 YNNKEL, per germline (reference sequence). CDR3 size: 14 residues. V lost 1 base to trimming and J lost 6 bases, with 10 bases between them. The CDR3 loop is CASSQVRAVNEQFF. The CDR3 coding sequence is TGTGCCAGCAGCCAAGTTAGAGCAGTCAATGAGCAGTTCTTC.

This rearrangement joins TRBV28 to TRBJ1-2; the D gene is possibly TRBD1 (5 bases). Germline CDR1 reads MDHEN; CDR2 reads SYDVKM. With 6 bases removed from V and 8 bases from J, the gap between germline ends came to 16 bases. There are 13 residues in the CDR3. In DNA form, the CDR3 reads TGTGCCAGCAGCAGGGCTGTCGGGGGAGGCTACACCTTC. Translating gives CASSRAVGGGYTF.

This CDR3 reads CASSPETTGLGETQYF. CDR3 in DNA: TGTGCCAGCTCACCAGAGACCACGGGGCTGGGGGAGACCCAGTACTTC. V usage is TRBV18 and J usage is TRBJ2-5; the D gene could be TRBD1 or TRBD2 (5 bases each). This CDR3 spans 16 amino acids. V was clipped by 2 bases and J by 5 bases, with 18 bases between them. Germline CDR1 KGHSH, CDR2 LQKENI. Looking up the rest from reference TRBV18 and TRBJ2-5 gives the full variable domain: NAGVMQNPRHLVRRRGQEARLRCSPMKGHSHVYWYRQLPEEGLKFMVYLQKENIIDESGMPKERFSAEFPKEGPSILRIQQVVRGDSAAYFCASSPETTGLGETQYFGPGTRLLVL.

The chain recombines TRBV2 with TRBJ2-5; tentative D call: TRBD2 (6 bases). Trimming cost V 7 bases and J 2 bases, with 17 bases left between them. This CDR3 is 15 amino acids long. Per the germline V gene, CDR1 is SNHLY and CDR2 is FYNNEI. The CDR3 nucleotides are TGTGCCAGCACCCGACGGTTGCGGGATCAAGAGACCCAGTACTTC. It translates to CASTRRLRDQETQYF.

The chain joins TRBV5-1 to TRBJ1-1, with a tentative D call TRBD1 (5 bases). The CDR3 extends over 13 amino acids. CDR1 is SGHRS and CDR2 is YFSETQ in the germline V gene. The V and J ends lost 2 bases and 4 bases respectively, with 9 bases between them. Written as DNA, the CDR3 is TGCGCCAGCAGCTTTGGGAGGGGCACTGAAGCTTTCTTT. Translated: CASSFGRGTEAFF.

The chain is built from TRBV7-3 and TRBJ2-2; TRBD2 matches 7 bases. The J segment lost 6 bases and the V segment lost 5 bases, leaving 9 bases of the junction unmatched. CDR3 length: 15 residues. CDR1 is SGHTA and CDR2 is FQGTGA in the germline V gene. The CDR3 DNA reads as TGTGCCAGCAGCCCCGGGGGGTTGGGGTCCGGGGAGCTGTTTTTT. Its translation: CASSPGGLGSGELFF.

The gene calls are TRBV4-1 and TRBJ2-1; 10 positions match TRBD2. The CDR3 has 15 residues. Germline V gene data show CDR1 as MGHRA and CDR2 as YSYEKL. J was trimmed by 11 bases and V by 1 base; bases with no gene match: 8. This chain's CDR3 is CASSQGVTSGPQQFF. The CDR3, as DNA: TGCGCCAGCAGCCAAGGAGTGACTAGCGGGCCTCAGCAGTTCTTC.

J is TRBJ1-3 and V is TRBV28; 9 bases line up with TRBD1. The length of the CDR3 is 14 residues. V dropped 5 bases and J dropped 11; count of bases not matched to a gene: 10. CDR1 and CDR2 from the germline V gene are MDHEN and SYDVKM. The CDR3 DNA is TGTGCCAGCAGTCGCCGGGACAGGGACGTTCCCATATATTTT. It codes for CASSRRDRDVPIYF.

This clone is judged medium-sized. The V and J genes are TRBV7-6 and TRBJ2-7; TRBD2 matches at 8 bases. The trim removed 1 base at V and 5 bases at J, leaving 10 bases unmatched. Per the germline V gene, CDR1 is SGHVS and CDR2 is FNYEAQ. The CDR3 covers 16 residues. The CDR3 region has the DNA TGTGCCAGCAGCTTAGAAGAAACTAGCGGACCAGACGAGCAGTACTTC. Translation: CASSLEETSGPDEQYF.

This chain joins TRBV18 and TRBJ2-1; 9 nucleotides align to TRBD2. J gave up 8 bases and V 2 bases, and 10 bases lay outside the gene matches. Germline V CDR1 and CDR2: KGHSH, LQKENI. The CDR3 runs 16 residues. CDR3 protein: CASSPIGLAGLHEQFF. CDR3 nucleotide sequence: TGTGCCAGCTCACCAATTGGGCTAGCGGGACTTCATGAGCAGTTCTTC.

This clone has only one observation. The chain carries TRBV7-9 and TRBJ2-7, with 7 bases fitting TRBD1. This CDR3 contains 14 residues. The V and J ends lost 5 bases and 3 bases, in that order; junction bases with no gene match: 7. Germline CDR1 is SEHNR and CDR2 is FQNEAQ (reference sequence). In DNA, the CDR3 is TGTGCCAGCAGCAGGGGACAGAACCACTACGAGCAGTACTTC. Residues: CASSRGQNHYEQYF.

The chain carries TRBV5-1 and TRBJ1-1; D may be TRBD1 (6 bases). V lost 1 base to trimming and J lost 7 bases, with 11 bases between them. The CDR3 is 13 amino acids. Germline CDR1 reads SGHRS; CDR2 reads YFSETQ. The CDR3 DNA reads as TGCGCCAGCAGCTTGACCCTGGACAGTGAAGCTTTCTTT. Translated, it gives CASSLTLDSEAFF.

The chain recombines TRBV7-2 with TRBJ2-7, with 7 bases aligning to TRBD1. The germline gives CDR1 SGHTA, CDR2 FQGNSA. The CDR3 contains 13 residues. V was pared by 5 bases and J by 1 base, with 2 bases of the junction left unmatched. This CDR3 reads CASSRQGSYEQYF. CDR3 nucleotide sequence: TGTGCCAGCAGCCGACAGGGTTCCTACGAGCAGTACTTC.

CDR3 protein: CASSYPRAGTSGSTDTQYF. CDR3 nucleotide sequence: TGTGCCAGCAGCTATCCTCGCGCCGGGACTAGCGGAAGCACAGATACGCAGTATTTT. The chain recombines TRBV7-8 with TRBJ2-3; 11 bases are shared with TRBD2. The CDR3 covers 19 residues. In germline, CDR1 is SGHVS, CDR2 FQNEAQ. Losses at the gene ends were 4 bases for V and 0 bases for J; bases not matched to a gene: 12.

The V gene is TRBV28, the J gene TRBJ1-6; no clear D. CDR1 and CDR2 (germline): MDHEN, SYDVKM. CDR3 length equals 14 residues. V was clipped by 1 base and J by 9 bases, with 10 bases between them. This CDR3 is CASSLSRTRSPLHF. The CDR3 region has the DNA TGTGCCAGCAGTTTATCGCGGACTCGTTCACCCCTCCACTTT.

The sample holds a few counts of this clone. The V gene is TRBV3-1 (or the pseudogene TRBV3-2), the J gene TRBJ2-7; possible D gene TRBD2, 5 bases. V dropped 6 bases and J dropped 5 bases, with 8 bases sitting between them. There are 11 residues in the CDR3. Germline values: CDR1 LGHDT, CDR2 YNNKEL (reference sequence). The DNA for the CDR3 is TGTGCCAGCAGTCTCGGGGACGAGCAGTACTTC. Protein product: CASSLGDEQYF.

This clone was counted a single time. The chain's CDR3 is CASSYVAGVGGDTQYF. As DNA, the CDR3 is TGTGCCAGCAGTTACGTGGCAGGCGTAGGGGGAGATACGCAGTATTTT. This rearrangement joins TRBV6-6 to TRBJ2-3; TRBD1 is a possible D gene (6 bases). Trimming took 2 bases from V and 5 from J, leaving 17 bases between them. This CDR3 spans 16 amino acids. Germline lookup yields CDR1 MNHNY and CDR2 SVGAGI (reference sequence).